The subject of this entry is one T cell receptor beta chain. The antigen remains unidentified. The PCR employed 60 Vbeta primers together with 13 Jbeta primers. Method: immunoSEQ multiplex PCR; TCRdb's copy keeps in-frame clones and lacks some. The data hold tens of thousands of clones, with less than 80% observed a single time. The record originates from a study of cytomegalovirus exposure and HLA in healthy donors. The study, taken as a whole, reports: Across donors, most TCRs were seen rarely, yet some public ones were widespread. Across HLA loci, a later analysis found differing TCR association rates, with DRB1 most and HLA-C fewest. A missense DCLRE1C variant was associated with V- and J-gene trimming of TCR beta chains in a later analysis, and an independent cohort replicated the association. Cytomegalovirus status, reportedly, was diagnosed with high specificity and sensitivity by the classifier.

The CDR3 is made up of 19 amino acids. J gave up 0 bases and V 3 bases, and 9 bases lay outside the gene matches. Sequenced sample: PBMCs. The chain links TRBV23-1 to TRBJ1-5; 12 bases align to TRBD1. TRBV23-1 is reported as an ORF; its role is uncertain. This TCR derives from a woman in her thirties or forties in good health and CMV-seropositive. The CDR3 is CASSHLGDRGPDSNQPQHF. The CDR3 DNA reads TGCGCCAGCAGTCATCTCGGGGACAGGGGGCCGGATAGCAATCAGCCCCAGCATTTT.